This TCR beta chain was sequenced in a study of shared clonotypes between healthy human individuals. Study results and caveats: With few donors, the genetic and exposure-history diversity represented was limited.

On this clone itself: What it recognizes is unknown.

As processed by the authors: Filtering was not the same, since immunoSEQ gave junction-only sequences without quality scores. The data were produced by immunoSEQ multiplex PCR, yet TCRdb's version contains in-frame clones alone and is incomplete. V, J and clone size are those of that table, while D and trimming were read from the DNA. The sample consists of some 2 million clones, over 85% of them appearing once. The CDR3 length is 14 residues. Germline V gene data show CDR1 as SGDLS and CDR2 as YYNGEE. V lost 2 bases and J 7 bases, leaving 16 bases between the germline ends. The source material was naive CD4+ T cells sorted from blood. Subset indicated: CD45RA+ positively selected. The receptor's source is a man aged 18 to 30 in good health. This chain uses TRBV9 with TRBJ2-7; weak D call: TRBD2 (5 bases). CDR3 nucleotides: TGTGCCAGCAGCGTGGAGGCTCGGACGGGGGAGCAGTACTTC. This sequence encodes CASSVEARTGEQYF.